These T cell receptor beta chains were read from a single sample in a study of blood T cell repertoires in COVID-19. Sequencing was performed with immunoSEQ multiplex PCR; in TCRdb, only in-frame clones are kept and a portion is missing. This sample yields about 94,000 clones, of which about 74% are seen a single time; 3% to 4.5% belongs to the top ten. Sequencing was performed on peripheral blood. These receptor sequences come from a man aged 65 to 85 with COVID-19, enrolled during active disease. CDR3s include the opening cysteine and the closing phenylalanine or tryptophan. D genes are given only for firm matches. Size is omitted from some rows. Given values are once, few, many or a class for expanded clones.

cdr3_aa	clone_size	d_call	v_call	j_call
CASSLAMAGTDNQPQHF	NA	NA	TRBV5-1	TRBJ1-5
CASSPGTGSHEQYF	few	TRBD1	TRBV7-3	TRBJ2-7
CASKSNVRGRIREQYF	NA	NA	TRBV27	TRBJ2-7
CAWTKTGDRGRDTQYF	NA	TRBD1	TRBV30	TRBJ2-3
CASSVDGGNTGELFF	NA	NA	TRBV9	TRBJ2-2
CASSRSESTQYF	NA	NA	TRBV9	TRBJ2-3
CASSPSGRINNEQFF	NA	TRBD2	TRBV9	TRBJ2-1
CASSQAGMNTEAFF	NA	NA	TRBV3-1/TRBV3-2	TRBJ1-1
CASSGDSNEKLFF	NA	TRBD1	TRBV5-5	TRBJ1-4
CASSLKRDWEQYF	NA	TRBD2	TRBV7-2	TRBJ2-7
CASSLGHRVLGANVLTF	NA	NA	TRBV13	TRBJ2-6
CATFSGREYNEQFF	NA	TRBD2	TRBV5-4	TRBJ2-1
CASSVATSETQYF	NA	NA	TRBV9	TRBJ2-5
CASSPGGNEKLFF	NA	NA	TRBV27	TRBJ1-4
CASSIGQGAYEQYF	NA	TRBD1	TRBV19	TRBJ2-7
CASSLGAGTVLNYGYTF	NA	TRBD1	TRBV13	TRBJ1-2
CASSFGGMGDQPQHF	few	NA	TRBV5-8	TRBJ1-5
CASSLSRGNNSPLHF	NA	NA	TRBV5-1	TRBJ1-6
CASSEPGTRSTDTQYF	NA	TRBD2	TRBV25-1	TRBJ2-3
CASTTGDPRDTQYF	NA	NA	TRBV6-1	TRBJ2-3
CASSFPGTSAGELFF	once	TRBD2	TRBV28	TRBJ2-2
CAISESTGQNTGELFF	NA	NA	TRBV10-3	TRBJ2-2
CASNRLGVPGDEQFF	NA	NA	TRBV9	TRBJ2-1
CASSLKTGFEAFF	NA	TRBD1	TRBV6-5	TRBJ1-1
CASSIGTGTEAFF	few	TRBD1	TRBV5-1	TRBJ1-1
CASSNNAGQETQYF	NA	NA	TRBV7-2	TRBJ2-5
CAILGGAGGRGNQPQHF	NA	TRBD1	TRBV28	TRBJ1-5
CASSYSFASRTGELFF	NA	NA	TRBV6-5	TRBJ2-2
CASSLAESTDTQYF	NA	NA	TRBV5-1	TRBJ2-3
CASSRTGGTEQYF	NA	TRBD1	TRBV9	TRBJ2-7
CASSERWSTDTQYF	NA	NA	TRBV18	TRBJ2-3
CASPQGEGQPQHF	many	TRBD1	TRBV5-1	TRBJ1-5
CATSLGSYNQPQHF	NA	NA	TRBV27	TRBJ1-5
CATSDVASGRINEQFF	NA	TRBD2	TRBV24-1	TRBJ2-1
CASSHRDRGEEEQFF	NA	TRBD1	TRBV3-1/TRBV3-2	TRBJ2-1
CASSLTAVGGGRTGELFF	NA	TRBD2	TRBV3-1/TRBV3-2	TRBJ2-2
CASGSGTGGSGNTIYF	NA	TRBD1	TRBV12-5	TRBJ1-3